This is a list of T cell receptor beta chains from one sample in a study of quantifying T cell responses using KT2 cells. TCRdb used MiXCR to reprocess the UMI-ligation and nested PCR reads, holding one entry per CDR3 protein. The table has roughly 50,000 distinct CDR3 sequences, approximately 13% seen once; the top ten hold roughly 9%. Sequenced sample: PBMCs spiked with cells of the T cell clone KT2. These receptors were taken from a human donor. Each CDR3 is given with its conserved first and last residue. Each record gives: CDR3 length, J gene, V gene, clone size, D gene, CDR3 protein, CDR3 DNA. A D gene is named only where the DNA matches it firmly. Expanded clones get a size class; other rows say once, few or many, or leave the size out.

len: 14
j_gene: TRBJ2-7
v_gene: TRBV2
abundance: few
d_gene: NA
CDR3aa: CASSVQLQVPEQYF
CDR3nt: TGTGCCAGCAGCGTCCAGCTACAGGTTCCCGAGCAGTACTTC

len: 14
j_gene: TRBJ2-2
v_gene: TRBV7-9
abundance: many
d_gene: NA
CDR3aa: CASPLGPNTGELFF
CDR3nt: TGTGCCAGCCCTCTTGGTCCGAACACCGGGGAGCTGTTTTTT

len: 16
j_gene: TRBJ1-1
v_gene: TRBV12-3/TRBV12-4
abundance: few
d_gene: TRBD1
CDR3aa: CASSFVRGQANTEAFF
CDR3nt: TGTGCCAGCAGTTTCGTCCGTGGACAGGCAAACACTGAAGCTTTCTTT

len: 13
j_gene: TRBJ2-3
v_gene: TRBV29-1
abundance: many
d_gene: TRBD2
CDR3aa: CSVSGGGTDTQYF
CDR3nt: TGCAGCGTTTCCGGCGGGGGAACAGATACGCAGTATTTT

len: 17
j_gene: TRBJ2-5
v_gene: TRBV7-3
abundance: few
d_gene: TRBD2
CDR3aa: CASSLRGRGLEKETQYF
CDR3nt: TGTGCCAGCAGCTTAAGGGGGAGGGGACTAGAAAAAGAGACCCAGTACTTC

len: 16
j_gene: TRBJ2-7
v_gene: TRBV2
abundance: NA
d_gene: TRBD2
CDR3aa: CASSEGLAGPSYEQYF
CDR3nt: TGTGCCAGCAGTGAAGGTCTAGCGGGACCCTCCTACGAGCAGTACTTC

len: 12
j_gene: TRBJ1-1
v_gene: TRBV7-9
abundance: few
d_gene: NA
CDR3aa: CASSFARTEAFF
CDR3nt: TGTGCCAGCAGCTTTGCGAGGACTGAAGCTTTCTTT

len: 13
j_gene: TRBJ2-5
v_gene: TRBV10-3
abundance: few
d_gene: NA
CDR3aa: CAKQRRHQETQYF
CDR3nt: TGTGCCAAACAGCGACGTCACCAAGAGACCCAGTACTTC

len: 15
j_gene: TRBJ2-7
v_gene: TRBV6-5
abundance: few
d_gene: NA
CDR3aa: CASSYSAGGDYEQYF
CDR3nt: TGTGCCAGCAGTTACTCTGCAGGTGGGGACTACGAGCAGTACTTC

len: 14
j_gene: TRBJ2-3
v_gene: TRBV7-9
abundance: few
d_gene: NA
CDR3aa: CASIFAPSTDTQYF
CDR3nt: TGTGCCAGCATCTTCGCCCCTAGCACAGATACGCAGTATTTT

len: 15
j_gene: TRBJ2-1
v_gene: TRBV4-1
abundance: few
d_gene: TRBD2
CDR3aa: CASSPLGRGDNEQFF
CDR3nt: TGCGCCAGCAGCCCACTCGGGCGGGGGGACAATGAGCAGTTCTTC

len: 14
j_gene: TRBJ1-4
v_gene: TRBV2
abundance: few
d_gene: TRBD1
CDR3aa: CASSEWDRFRKLFF
CDR3nt: TGTGCCAGCAGTGAATGGGACAGGTTTCGAAAACTGTTTTTT

len: 16
j_gene: TRBJ2-1
v_gene: TRBV20-1
abundance: few
d_gene: TRBD2
CDR3aa: CSARFERGGSYNEQFF
CDR3nt: TGCAGTGCTAGATTCGAGCGGGGGGGCTCCTACAATGAGCAGTTCTTC

len: 15
j_gene: TRBJ1-6
v_gene: TRBV27
abundance: NA
d_gene: TRBD1
CDR3aa: CASSPSTGGSSPLHF
CDR3nt: TGTGCCAGCAGTCCCTCGACAGGGGGTAGTTCACCCCTCCACTTT

len: 13
j_gene: TRBJ1-1
v_gene: TRBV5-1
abundance: NA
d_gene: NA
CDR3aa: CASSSYIGAEAFF
CDR3nt: TGCGCCAGCAGCTCCTACATCGGGGCTGAAGCTTTCTTT

len: 15
j_gene: TRBJ2-3
v_gene: TRBV25-1
abundance: NA
d_gene: NA
CDR3aa: CASSFIEGGRDTQYF
CDR3nt: TGTGCCAGCAGTTTCATCGAGGGAGGTCGAGATACGCAGTATTTT

len: 16
j_gene: TRBJ1-6
v_gene: TRBV6-2/TRBV6-3
abundance: NA
d_gene: NA
CDR3aa: CASRPHTGPWGSPLHF
CDR3nt: TGTGCCAGCAGACCTCACACGGGCCCGTGGGGTTCACCCCTCCACTTT

len: 15
j_gene: TRBJ1-2
v_gene: TRBV19
abundance: NA
d_gene: TRBD1
CDR3aa: CASSRATGRSYGYTF
CDR3nt: TGTGCCAGTAGTCGTGCGACAGGGAGAAGCTATGGCTACACCTTC